This TCR beta chain was identified in a study of T cell responses to AZD1222 COVID-19 vaccine (dated by TCRdb to the early 2020s). About the full investigation: A total of roughly 240 trial participants underwent TCR sequencing, of whom 200 to 220 received two doses of AZD1222 and about 26 received two doses of the MenACWY control vaccine. Trial participants were enrolled into age subgroups of 18-55, 56-69 and 70-plus years, which contained roughly 140, 27 and 60 TCR-sequenced participants, respectively.

Study-wide conclusions, independent of this receptor: The whole spike protein was spanned by vaccine-associated CD4 TCRs, and dominant responses were seen in regions 160-218 and 743-854. Spike-specific TCR breadth and depth rose significantly after two AZD1222 doses compared with day 0 and with MenACWY recipients. No day 14 peak-response samples were available, so repertoires were characterized only after the peak T cell response. The 56-69-year group was small, and its depth increase did not reach significance, likely because of low power. Conclusions about previously exposed vaccinees are limited because only six or seven AZD1222 recipients were SARS-CoV-2 seropositive at baseline. Reportedly, almost half of the unique spike-specific TCRs recognized epitopes lying outside the regions that are mutated in the B.1.351 and B.1.1.7 variants. Participants were mostly white British, with more females than males. The authors suggested clonal diversity may have been underestimated.

Of note for this clone: It lacks a known antigen. No much larger clone exists at a distance of one base, and base qualities are not known.

What this sample's time point label stands for: about 28 days (+/-7) after the second vaccine dose. Because spike-specific TCR depth and breadth did not differ between the two schedules, AZD1222 recipients who got a second dose at roughly 4 weeks were pooled with those who got a second dose at roughly 12 weeks. Vaccinee samples were obtained from the UK trials COV001 and COV002, which included a single-blind randomized controlled phase 2/3 trial of AZD1222 (ChAdOx1 nCoV-19) in healthy adults. For TCRbeta chain sequencing, PBMC samples were collected from trial participants at day 0 and at day 28 after the second dose. The CDR3 regions of human TCRbeta chains were analyzed by immunosequencing. From the authors' description of their analysis: Repertoire TCRs were checked for matches against a reference library of SARS-CoV-2-specific TCRs that had been generated using the MIRA antigen-specificity platform. Breadth was defined as the fraction of unique TCRs that were SARS-CoV-2-associated. Depth was defined as the fraction of total T cells that were SARS-CoV-2-associated. Using the MIRA data, each spike-specific TCR was mapped to the spike region that the TCR reacts to and placed in a CD4 or CD8 class. Log10-transformed breadth and depth values were compared by one-way ANOVA with Sidak's multiple comparisons tests. TCRdb's version of the immuneACCESS table is confined to in-frame rearrangements and falls short of the full clone set. An unresolved V gene accounts for under half of the shortfall where checked; the remainder is of unknown origin. The D gene and trimming were derived from the DNA, and the V and J assignments and clone size from that table. The sample yields 90,000 to 150,000 clones; approximately 86% were counted once. The top ten constitute just over 2.5% of the sample.

The CDR1 and CDR2 encoded by the germline V gene are LGHNA and YNFKEQ. The trim is 2 bases for V and 4 bases for J, with a gap of 11 bases between the germline ends. Including the terminal cysteine and phenylalanine, the CDR3 comprises 14 residues. Just the 42-base CDR3 DNA is kept, in frame starting at base 1. This TCR was recovered from an adult who received the AZD1222 COVID-19 vaccine. In this chain, TRBV4-2 is recombined with TRBJ1-2, with the D gene not clear enough to name. The material sequenced was peripheral blood, taken 28 days after the second AZD1222 dose. The CDR3 here reads CASSQIGSVYGYTF. The DNA sequence follows: TGTGCCAGCAGCCAAATAGGTAGTGTCTATGGCTACACCTTC.